A single sample gave rise to the 23 T cell receptor beta chains below, sequenced in a study of blood T cell repertoires in COVID-19. Clones were read by immunoSEQ multiplex PCR, and TCRdb kept only the in-frame ones, dropping some. The table has about 150,000 clones, over 70% seen once; the top ten hold under 7.5%. The source material was peripheral blood. The receptors were gathered from a man older than 75 with acute or convalescent COVID-19.

The CDR3 DNA reads TGTGCCAGCAGTTTACTCCATGAGCAGTTCTTC. Its translation is CASSLLHEQFF. V is TRBV6-5 and J is TRBJ2-1; D gene unclear. V was shortened by 4 bases and J by 8 bases, with 6 bases between the two germline ends. The germline V gene encodes CDR1 MNHEY and CDR2 SVGAGI. The CDR3 is 11 residues long.

The chain employs TRBV28 and TRBJ1-6; 8 bases line up with TRBD1. The CDR3 contains 14 residues. The V gene's germline CDR1 is MDHEN and CDR2 SYDVKM. V shed 6 bases, J shed 7 bases, and the junction held 5 bases outside the gene matches. CDR3 loop: CASSSTGENSPLHF. The CDR3 DNA follows: TGTGCCAGCAGCTCGACAGGGGAGAATTCACCCCTCCACTTT.

The chain joins TRBV3-1 (or the pseudogene TRBV3-2) to TRBJ2-5; 11 nucleotides agree with TRBD2. Per the germline V gene, CDR1 is LGHDT and CDR2 is YNNKEL (reference sequence). V trimming: 5 bases; J trimming: 1 base; junction bases outside the gene matches: 6. The length of the CDR3 is 16 residues. DNA for the CDR3: TGTGCCAGCAGCAAAACTAGCGGGGGCCTCCAAGAGACCCAGTACTTC. Protein product: CASSKTSGGLQETQYF.

CDR3 sequence: CASSQDAVEGSGYTF. CDR3 DNA sequence: TGTGCCAGCAGCCAAGATGCGGTGGAGGGCAGTGGCTACACCTTC. The gene calls are TRBV3-1 (or the pseudogene TRBV3-2) and TRBJ1-2, with D hard to call. This CDR3 is 15 amino acids long. V was shortened by 0 bases and J by 7 bases, with 15 bases between the two germline ends. CDR1 is LGHDT and CDR2 is YNNKEL in the germline V gene (reference sequence).

The genes are TRBV27 and TRBJ1-5; 10 bases line up with TRBD1. Looked up from germline, CDR1 is MNHEY and CDR2 is SMNVEV (reference sequence). Germline trimming cut 6 bases from V and 5 bases from J; bases unmatched to any gene: 7. The CDR3 spans 15 residues. The CDR3 DNA follows: TGTGCCAGCAGGCTCCGGGACAGGGGAGATCAGCCCCAGCATTTT. This translates into CASRLRDRGDQPQHF.

A single count supports this clone. The chain joins TRBV7-2 to TRBJ1-2, with 9 bases identical to TRBD1. Germline values: CDR1 SGHTA, CDR2 FQGNSA. V was pared by 3 bases and J by 3 bases, with 2 bases of the junction left unmatched. The CDR3 sequence is 14 residues long. In DNA, the CDR3 is TGTGCCAGCAGCTTCACAGGGGGCGACTATGGCTACACCTTC. Its protein is CASSFTGGDYGYTF.

The V and J genes are TRBV12-5 and TRBJ2-5; D perhaps matches TRBD1 (6 bases). The germline V and J ends were trimmed by 0 bases and 1 base, with 12 bases remaining between them. The CDR3 length is 16 residues. Germline V CDR1 and CDR2: LGHNT, FRNRAP. The CDR3 spells CASGLVLGRGQETQYF. For the CDR3, the DNA is TGTGCTAGTGGTTTGGTACTCGGCAGGGGCCAAGAGACCCAGTACTTC.

This chain uses TRBV5-1 with TRBJ2-7; D ambiguous. Germline lookup yields CDR1 SGHRS and CDR2 YFSETQ. The CDR3 runs to 14 residues. V lost 9 bases, J lost 6 bases, and 22 bases lay in between. The CDR3 loop reads CATRFPPPVPEQYF. In DNA form, the CDR3 reads TGCGCCACCCGGTTCCCCCCGCCGGTTCCCGAGCAGTACTTC.

The V and J genes are TRBV9 and TRBJ2-7; 11 bases map to TRBD1. The germline gives CDR1 SGDLS, CDR2 YYNGEE. The length of the CDR3 is 15 residues. After removal of 3 bases from V and 3 bases from J, the junction contained 5 bases not matched to a gene. CDR3 bases: TGTGCCAGCAGCGGAGGGACAGGGGGTGACTACGAGCAGTACTTC. This translates into CASSGGTGGDYEQYF.

This rearrangement joins TRBV30 to TRBJ1-5, with TRBD1 matching 7 bases. Germline-derived CDR1 and CDR2 are GTSNPN and SVGIG (reference sequence). The junction had 0 bases not matched to a gene; V was cut back by 3 bases and J by 4 bases. The CDR3 totals 12 residues. DNA for the CDR3: TGTGCCTGGAGACAGGGGAATCAGCCCCAGCATTTT. As protein: CAWRQGNQPQHF. Full variable domain (outside the CDR3, taken from reference TRBV30 and TRBJ1-5): SQTIHQWPATLVQPVGSPLSLECTVEGTSNPNLYWYRQAAGRGLQLLFYSVGIGQISSEVPQNLSASRPQDRQFILSSKKLLLSDSGFYLCAWRQGNQPQHFGDGTRLSIL.

This clone occurred once. V and J are TRBV5-1 and TRBJ1-4, with 9 bases matching TRBD1. The trim removed 4 bases at V and 8 bases at J, leaving 6 bases unmatched. The CDR3 loop spans 14 amino acids. Germline values: CDR1 SGHRS, CDR2 YFSETQ. CDR3 in DNA: TGCGCCAGCAGCCGGGGACAGGGAAGCGAAAAACTGTTTTTT. It specifies CASSRGQGSEKLFF.

The V and J genes are TRBV11-2 and TRBJ2-7; the D gene is possibly TRBD1 (5 bases). The CDR3 extends over 15 amino acids. The germline V gene has CDR1 SGHAT and CDR2 FQNNGV. V was clipped by 1 base and J by 2 bases, with 12 bases between them. This CDR3 is CASSLGRTSTYEQYF. In DNA, the CDR3 is TGTGCCAGCAGCTTAGGTCGGACATCTACCTACGAGCAGTACTTC.

The gene calls are TRBV18 and TRBJ1-6, with 7 bases that match TRBD1. CDR3 size: 15 residues. V dropped 2 bases and J dropped 10; count of bases not matched to a gene: 8. From germline, CDR1 is KGHSH and CDR2 LQKENI. The chain's CDR3 is CASSPAEGGASPLHF. The CDR3 DNA reads as TGTGCCAGCTCACCAGCCGAAGGGGGCGCATCACCCCTCCACTTT.

The chain links TRBV20-1 to TRBJ2-7; 9 bases match TRBD1. This CDR3 has 11 residues. Germline-derived CDR1 and CDR2 are DFQATT and SNEGSKA (reference sequence). The CDR3 sequence: CRGDRGNEQYF. Written as DNA, the CDR3 is TGCAGAGGTGACAGGGGGAACGAGCAGTACTTC.

This clone was recorded only once. The chain recombines TRBV6-5 with TRBJ1-6, with 9 bases fitting TRBD1. CDR1 is MNHEY and CDR2 is SVGAGI in the germline V gene. V dropped 7 bases and J dropped 10; count of bases not matched to a gene: 11. The CDR3 contains 15 residues. This CDR3 is CASTYIQGAFSPLHF. CDR3 nucleotide sequence: TGTGCCAGCACGTATATACAGGGGGCTTTCTCACCCCTCCACTTT.

This sequence joins TRBV21-1 and TRBJ2-7; the table's D call, TRBD2, was not checked against the DNA. TRBV21-1 is flagged as a pseudogene. The CDR3 is 16 amino acids. Here the CDR3 DNA reads TGTGCCAGCAGCAATCCCATCTTAGACGGAGAATACGAGCAGTACTTC. Its protein is CASSNPILDGEYEQYF.

V usage is TRBV30 and J usage is TRBJ1-1, with D maybe TRBD1 (5 bases). The CDR3 has 13 amino acids. In germline, CDR1 is GTSNPN, CDR2 SVGIG (reference sequence). The germline V and J ends were trimmed by 2 bases and 5 bases, with 12 bases remaining between them. CDR3 loop: CAWSLGARTEAFF. The CDR3 nucleotides are TGTGCCTGGAGTCTAGGGGCGAGGACTGAAGCTTTCTTT.

This clone was observed a handful of times. The genes are TRBV3-1 (or the pseudogene TRBV3-2) and TRBJ1-4, with D hard to call. The CDR3 totals 13 residues. The germline gives CDR1 LGHDT, CDR2 YNNKEL (reference sequence). V lost 3 bases and J 14 bases, leaving 16 bases between the germline ends. CDR3 residues: CASSHQTVRGLFF. In nucleotides, the CDR3 is TGTGCCAGCAGCCATCAAACAGTCCGAGGGCTGTTTTTT.

This rearrangement joins TRBV30 to TRBJ1-6, with no clear D. Germline loops: CDR1 GTSNPN, CDR2 SVGIG (reference sequence). There are 13 residues in the CDR3. V shed 4 bases and J shed 8 bases, with 12 bases lying between them. As DNA, the CDR3 is TGTGCCTGGAAGGCGGATCGGGATTCACCCCTCCACTTT. Amino acid sequence: CAWKADRDSPLHF.

V is TRBV5-1 and J is TRBJ2-6; 8 positions match TRBD2. The length of the CDR3 is 15 residues. CDR1 is SGHRS and CDR2 is YFSETQ in the germline V gene. The trim removed 4 bases at V and 4 bases at J, leaving 4 bases unmatched. In DNA, the CDR3 is TGCGCCAGCAGCCGCGGGGGGACGGGGGCCAACGTCCTGACTTTC. It translates to CASSRGGTGANVLTF.

The rearrangement uses TRBV12-3 or TRBV12-4 and TRBJ2-7; tentative D call: TRBD2 (5 bases). Trimming removed 3 bases at V and 3 bases at J, with 9 bases between. CDR3 length equals 13 residues. CDR3 DNA sequence: TGTGCCAGCAGTTTCGCCCGGGACTACGAGCAGTACTTC. Encoded protein: CASSFARDYEQYF.

This chain uses TRBV2 with TRBJ2-7; maybe TRBD1 (8 bases). The germline V gene has CDR1 SNHLY and CDR2 FYNNEI. There are 14 residues in the CDR3. The V gene lost 5 bases and the J gene lost 5 bases, with 16 bases spanning the gap. In DNA form, the CDR3 reads TGTGCCAGCAGTTTTGGACAGGGAGGGAACGAGCAGTACTTC. Its protein is CASSFGQGGNEQYF.

This chain connects TRBV3-1 (or the pseudogene TRBV3-2) to TRBJ2-5; 8 bases map to TRBD2. CDR1 and CDR2 from the germline V gene are LGHDT and YNNKEL (reference sequence). V gave up 4 bases and J gave up 4 bases; unmatched junction bases: 2. The CDR3 runs to 13 residues. Here the CDR3 DNA reads TGTGCCAGCAGCCCGGGACTAGTAGAGACCCAGTACTTC. Translating gives CASSPGLVETQYF.